The sequence of this T cell receptor (beta chain) was determined in a study of blood T cell repertoires in COVID-19. For the study at large: COVID-19 samples collected from the United States, Italy and Spain covered acute and convalescent phases. PBMCs, B-cell-depleted T cells, or T cells provided the cDNA or gDNA that made up the material.

Source study methods: Reference gene primer amplification gave nucleated cell count estimates. Data came from immunoSEQ multiplex PCR; TCRdb stores just in-frame clones and leaves some out. D and trimming were read from the DNA, whereas the V and J calls and clone size are those reported in that table. The sample consists of 150,000 to 200,000 clones, 80% of them appearing once. The V gene's germline CDR1 is MNHEY and CDR2 SVGAGI. This CDR3 contains 15 residues. Trimming left V 2 bases short and J 4 bases short, with 15 bases between. The receptor was derived from a man aged 55 to 70 with acute or convalescent COVID-19. The chain couples TRBV6-5 to TRBJ2-7; D perhaps matches TRBD2 (5 bases). Sequences were obtained from peripheral blood. Here the CDR3 DNA reads TGTGCCAGCAGTTACAGTCGGGGAACGGGTTACGAGCAGTACTTC. It yields the protein CASSYSRGTGYEQYF.